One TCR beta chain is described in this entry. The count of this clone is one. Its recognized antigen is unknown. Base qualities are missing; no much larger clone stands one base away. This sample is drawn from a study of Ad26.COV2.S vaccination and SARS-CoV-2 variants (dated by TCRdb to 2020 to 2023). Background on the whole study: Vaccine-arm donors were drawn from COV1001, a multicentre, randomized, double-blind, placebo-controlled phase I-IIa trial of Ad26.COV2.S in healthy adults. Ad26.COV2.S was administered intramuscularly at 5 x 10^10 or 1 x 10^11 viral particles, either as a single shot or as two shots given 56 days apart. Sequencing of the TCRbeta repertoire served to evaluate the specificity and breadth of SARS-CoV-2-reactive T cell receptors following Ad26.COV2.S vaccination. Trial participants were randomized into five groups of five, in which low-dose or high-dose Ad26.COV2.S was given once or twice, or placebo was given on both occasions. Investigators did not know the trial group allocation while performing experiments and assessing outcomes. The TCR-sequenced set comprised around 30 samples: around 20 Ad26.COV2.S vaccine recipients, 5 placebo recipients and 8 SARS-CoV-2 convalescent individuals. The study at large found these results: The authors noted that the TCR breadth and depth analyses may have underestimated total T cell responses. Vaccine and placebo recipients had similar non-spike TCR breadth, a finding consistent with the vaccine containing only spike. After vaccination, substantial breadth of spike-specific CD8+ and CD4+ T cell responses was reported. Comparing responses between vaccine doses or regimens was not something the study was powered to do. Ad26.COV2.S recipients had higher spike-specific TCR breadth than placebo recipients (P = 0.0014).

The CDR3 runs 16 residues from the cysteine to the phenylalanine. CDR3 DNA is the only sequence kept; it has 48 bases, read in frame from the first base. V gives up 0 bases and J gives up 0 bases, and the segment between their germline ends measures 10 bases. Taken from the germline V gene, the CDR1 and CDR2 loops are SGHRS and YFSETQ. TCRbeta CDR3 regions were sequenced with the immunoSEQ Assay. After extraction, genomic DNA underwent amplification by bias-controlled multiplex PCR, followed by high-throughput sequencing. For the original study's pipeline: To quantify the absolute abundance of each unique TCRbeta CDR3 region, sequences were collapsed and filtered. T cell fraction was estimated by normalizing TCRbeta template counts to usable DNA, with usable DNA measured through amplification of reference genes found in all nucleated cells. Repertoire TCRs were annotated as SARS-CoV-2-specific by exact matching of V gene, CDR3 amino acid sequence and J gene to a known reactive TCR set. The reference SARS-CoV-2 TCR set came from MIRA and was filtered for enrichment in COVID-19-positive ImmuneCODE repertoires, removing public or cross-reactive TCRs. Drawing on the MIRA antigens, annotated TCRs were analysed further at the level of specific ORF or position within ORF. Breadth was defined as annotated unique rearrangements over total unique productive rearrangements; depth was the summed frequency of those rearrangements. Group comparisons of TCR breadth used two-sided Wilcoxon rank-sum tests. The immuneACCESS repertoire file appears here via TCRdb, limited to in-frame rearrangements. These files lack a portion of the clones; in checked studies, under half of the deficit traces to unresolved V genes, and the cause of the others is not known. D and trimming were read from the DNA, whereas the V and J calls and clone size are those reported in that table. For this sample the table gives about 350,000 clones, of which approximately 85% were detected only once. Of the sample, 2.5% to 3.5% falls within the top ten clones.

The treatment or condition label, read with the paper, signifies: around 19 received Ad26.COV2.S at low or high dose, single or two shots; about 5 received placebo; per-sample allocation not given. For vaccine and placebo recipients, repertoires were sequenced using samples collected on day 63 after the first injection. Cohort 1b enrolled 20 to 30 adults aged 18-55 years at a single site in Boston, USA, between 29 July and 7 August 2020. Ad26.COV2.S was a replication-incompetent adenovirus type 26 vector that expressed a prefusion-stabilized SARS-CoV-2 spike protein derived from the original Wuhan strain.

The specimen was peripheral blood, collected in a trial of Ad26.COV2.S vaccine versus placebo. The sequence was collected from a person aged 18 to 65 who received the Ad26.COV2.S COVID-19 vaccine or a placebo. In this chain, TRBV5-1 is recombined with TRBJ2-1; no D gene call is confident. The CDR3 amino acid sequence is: CASSLGRSTSYNEQFF. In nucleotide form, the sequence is TGCGCCAGCAGCTTGGGCCGGTCCACCTCCTACAATGAGCAGTTCTTC. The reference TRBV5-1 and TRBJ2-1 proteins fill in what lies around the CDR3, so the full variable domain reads KAGVTQTPRYLIKTRGQQVTLSCSPISGHRSVSWYQQTPGQGLQFLFEYFSETQRNKGNFPGRFSGRQFSNSRSEMNVSTLELGDSALYLCASSLGRSTSYNEQFFGPGTRLTVL.